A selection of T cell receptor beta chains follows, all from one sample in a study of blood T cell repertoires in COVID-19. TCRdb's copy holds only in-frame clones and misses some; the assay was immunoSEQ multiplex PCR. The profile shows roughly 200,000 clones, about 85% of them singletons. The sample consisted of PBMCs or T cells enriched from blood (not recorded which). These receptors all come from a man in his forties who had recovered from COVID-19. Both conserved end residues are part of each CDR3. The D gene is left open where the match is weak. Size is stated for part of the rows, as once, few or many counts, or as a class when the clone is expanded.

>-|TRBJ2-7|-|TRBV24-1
TGTGCCACCCAAGACTCGGCCCCCTACGAGCAGTACTTC
CATQDSAPYEQYF
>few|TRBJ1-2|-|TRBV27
TGTGCCAGCAGCTTGGTGTGGGTTGGAGGGCCCTATGGCTACACCTTC
CASSLVWVGGPYGYTF
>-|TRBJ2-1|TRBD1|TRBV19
TGTGCCAGTAGTAGCAGGGACAGGCAGTTCTTC
CASSSRDRQFF
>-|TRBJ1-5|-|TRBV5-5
TGTGCCAGCAGCCCCCGGTCGGTCGATCAGCCCCAGCATTTT
CASSPRSVDQPQHF
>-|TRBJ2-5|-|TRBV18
TGTGCCAGCTCACCTGAGGGCGGTGGGACCCAGTACTTC
CASSPEGGGTQYF
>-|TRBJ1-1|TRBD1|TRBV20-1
TGCAGTGCTAGTCGGGGACAGGGATGGAACACTGAAGCTTTCTTT
CSASRGQGWNTEAFF
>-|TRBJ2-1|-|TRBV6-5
TGTGCCAGCACCCCGGGTGAGCAGTTCTTC
CASTPGEQFF
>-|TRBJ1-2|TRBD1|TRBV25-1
TGTGCCAGCAGTCTCGGGCAGGGGGCGGTTACTGGCTACACCTTC
CASSLGQGAVTGYTF
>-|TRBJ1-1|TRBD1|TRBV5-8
TGTGCCAGCAGACTGACAGGGGGGAATACTGAAGCTTTCTTT
CASRLTGGNTEAFF
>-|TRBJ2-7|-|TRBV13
TGTGCCAGCAGCTTAAGCGGTATCGAGCAGTACTTC
CASSLSGIEQYF
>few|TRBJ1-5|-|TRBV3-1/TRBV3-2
TGTGCCAGCAGCCAACGCCCTGAGGCGGGACAGCCCCAGCATTTT
CASSQRPEAGQPQHF
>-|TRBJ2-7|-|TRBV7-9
TGTGCCAGCAGCCCACCGGAGGGGTACGAGCAGTACTTC
CASSPPEGYEQYF
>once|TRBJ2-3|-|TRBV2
TGTGCCAGCAGTGCCTTCACAGATACGCAGTATTTT
CASSAFTDTQYF
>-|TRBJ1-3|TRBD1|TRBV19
TGTGCCAGTAGTATGGACAGGGAAGGAAACACCATATATTTT
CASSMDREGNTIYF
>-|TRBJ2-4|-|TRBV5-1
TGCGCCAGCAGCTTGGTTCCGGGGAGTCGAGCCAAAAACATTCAGTACTTC
CASSLVPGSRAKNIQYF
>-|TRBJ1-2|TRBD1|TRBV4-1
TGCGCCAGCAGCCTAGCAGGGACAGGGGTTAATGGCTACACCTTC
CASSLAGTGVNGYTF
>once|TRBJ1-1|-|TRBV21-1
TGTGCCAGCAGCCTAGGGGACTCAGCAAACACTGAAGCTTTCTTT
CASSLGDSANTEAFF
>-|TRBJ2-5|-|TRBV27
TGTGCCAGCAGTTCCCTGGGCAGACAAGAGACCCAGTACTTC
CASSSLGRQETQYF
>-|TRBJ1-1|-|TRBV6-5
TGTGCCAGTTGGGTGGGGGCAGGCACTGAAGCTTTCTTT
CASWVGAGTEAFF
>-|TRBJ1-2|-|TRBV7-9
TGTGCCAGCAGCCTTGGGCTGGGTGGTGGCTACACCTTC
CASSLGLGGGYTF
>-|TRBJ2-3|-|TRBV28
TGTGCCAGCAGTTTGCGACACGATACGCAGTATTTT
CASSLRHDTQYF
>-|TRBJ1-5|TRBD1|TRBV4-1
TGCGCCAGCAGCCTGGGGACAGGGTTTTTTCAGCCCCAGCATTTT
CASSLGTGFFQPQHF
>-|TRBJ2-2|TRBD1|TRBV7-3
TGTGCCAGCAGCCGACAGGGGGCGAACACCGGGGAGCTGTTTTTT
CASSRQGANTGELFF
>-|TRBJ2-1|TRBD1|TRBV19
TGTGCCAGCCGTCGGGACAGGGGATCCTACAATGAGCAGTTCTTC
CASRRDRGSYNEQFF